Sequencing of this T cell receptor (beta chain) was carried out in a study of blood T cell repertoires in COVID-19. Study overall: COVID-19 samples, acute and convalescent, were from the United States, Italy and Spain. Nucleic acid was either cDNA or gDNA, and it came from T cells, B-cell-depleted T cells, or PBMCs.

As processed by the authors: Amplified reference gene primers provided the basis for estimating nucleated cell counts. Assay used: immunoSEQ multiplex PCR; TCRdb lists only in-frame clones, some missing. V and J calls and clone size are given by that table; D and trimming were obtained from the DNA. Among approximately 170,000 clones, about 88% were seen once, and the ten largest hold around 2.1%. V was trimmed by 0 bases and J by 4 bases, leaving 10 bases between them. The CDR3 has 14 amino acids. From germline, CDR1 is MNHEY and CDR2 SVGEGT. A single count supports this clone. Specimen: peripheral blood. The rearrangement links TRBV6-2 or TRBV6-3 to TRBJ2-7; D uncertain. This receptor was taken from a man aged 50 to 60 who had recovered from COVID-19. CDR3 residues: CASSYSRISYEQYF. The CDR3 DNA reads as TGTGCCAGCAGTTACTCGAGAATCTCTTACGAGCAGTACTTC.